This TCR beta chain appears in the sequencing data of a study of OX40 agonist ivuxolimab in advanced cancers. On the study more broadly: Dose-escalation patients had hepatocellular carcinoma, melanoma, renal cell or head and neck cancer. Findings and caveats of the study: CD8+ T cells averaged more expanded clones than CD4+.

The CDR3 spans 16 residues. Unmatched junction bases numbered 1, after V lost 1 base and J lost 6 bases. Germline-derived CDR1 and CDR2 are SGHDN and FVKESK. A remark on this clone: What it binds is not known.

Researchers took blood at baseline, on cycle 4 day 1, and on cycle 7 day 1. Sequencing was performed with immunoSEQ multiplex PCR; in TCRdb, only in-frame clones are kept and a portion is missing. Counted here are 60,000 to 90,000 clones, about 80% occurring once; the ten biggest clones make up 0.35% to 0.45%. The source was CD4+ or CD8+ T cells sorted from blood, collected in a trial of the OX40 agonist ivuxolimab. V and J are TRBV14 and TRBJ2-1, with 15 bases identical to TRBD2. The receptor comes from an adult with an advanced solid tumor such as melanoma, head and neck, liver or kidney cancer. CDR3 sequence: CASSQVGLAGGNEQFF. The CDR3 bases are TGTGCCAGCAGCCAAGTGGGACTAGCGGGAGGCAATGAGCAGTTCTTC.